This TCR beta chain was observed in a study of cytomegalovirus exposure and HLA in healthy donors. Study-wide background: Earlier, 100 million to 120 million unique TCR beta sequences were recovered from around 200 million T cells by an analysis.

This CDR3 is 15 amino acids long. Germline CDR1 and CDR2: SGHRS and YFSETQ. V lost 4 bases and J lost 2, with 16 bases in between. Primers: 60 Vbeta forward and 13 Jbeta reverse. Profiled with immunoSEQ multiplex PCR; TCRdb holds only in-frame clones, not every one. Among about 67,000 clones listed, roughly nine tenths were seen once. Worth noting for this clone: Its antigen is currently unknown.

Regarding the study as a whole: There were several of the most significant clusters that appeared linked to common viral pathogens in a later analysis.

This receptor was identified in a woman aged 30 to 39 in good health and CMV-seropositive. The chain carries TRBV5-1 and TRBJ2-7; D perhaps matches TRBD1 (5 bases). Input material: PBMCs. The CDR3 DNA reads as TGCGCCAGCAGCGGCACAGGACAATCCACCTACGAGCAGTACTTC. This translates into CASSGTGQSTYEQYF. Full variable domain (missing parts from reference TRBV5-1 and TRBJ2-7): KAGVTQTPRYLIKTRGQQVTLSCSPISGHRSVSWYQQTPGQGLQFLFEYFSETQRNKGNFPGRFSGRQFSNSRSEMNVSTLELGDSALYLCASSGTGQSTYEQYFGPGTRLTVT.